This T cell receptor (beta chain) was sequenced for a study of beta chain features in type 1 diabetes (dated 2018 in TCRdb). In the study overall: Mean age, gender distribution, total cell number and subset yield did not differ between patients and healthy donors. In the study, TCRB repertoires of sorted circulating CD4+ T cell subsets from recently diagnosed type 1 diabetes patients were compared with those of matched healthy donors. Whereas all 28 donors provided naive and central memory subsets, regulatory and stem cell-like memory subsets were isolated from just 8 patients and about 8 healthy donors. A total of 90 million to 140 million sorted cells were examined across all samples, and RNA yield correlated strongly with the number of cells per subset. The paper's findings and limits, for the study overall: At VDJ recombination sites, type 1 diabetes patients had fewer insertions and more deleted nucleotides, which implies abnormalities in thymic rearrangement. Sequencing cDNA rather than genomic DNA could over-represent highly expressing activated cells, although activation and CD3 levels did not differ between groups. Shorter templates might have been favored by PCR, but patient and control samples were amplified and corrected together, so both groups would have been affected equally by any skew. A moderate but significant shortening of TCRB CDR3 length was observed in type 1 diabetes patients in all four CD4+ subsets. Because the HLA sub-analyses included only small numbers of individuals, any influence of HLA type on TCRB rearrangement was left unresolved. Naive, central memory and regulatory TCRB repertoires appeared to be more similar among patients than among healthy donors.

Notes on this clone: Its antigen target is currently unknown. Base qualities are not provided; no much larger clone lies one nucleotide away.

The entire isolated RNA was reverse transcribed using the High Capacity cDNA Reverse Transcription Kit, and thus expressed TCRB transcripts were sequenced. Deep immunoSEQ sequencing was performed on naive, central memory and regulatory T cell samples, with an average of roughly 3.3 million total reads per sample. After sorted cells were lysed in RLT buffer, RNA was extracted with DNase-treated RNeasy Micro or Mini kits, with the choice depending on cell number. To prevent cross-contamination, each cell subset was processed individually, whereas patient and healthy donor samples were processed jointly. The immunoSEQ multiplex PCR was used to amplify TCRB sequences from cDNA, yielding 87-bp fragments that span the CDR3 region. Amplicons were sequenced on the Illumina HiSeq platform. Concerning the study's data processing: PCR bias was corrected computationally using synthetic template baselines, and reads within Hamming distance 2 were collapsed, with unmergeable singletons discarded. Reads were aligned to IMGT to assign V, D and J genes, CDR3 length, and insertions or deletions at six rearrangement sites. Within each subset, clonotype counts were normalized to the number of sorted cells before true diversity and Gini coefficients were calculated with the tcR R package. The overlap coefficient, calculated on TCRB nucleotide sequences, was used to measure repertoire sharing. Imported from immuneACCESS, the table was reduced by TCRdb to in-frame sequences with V and J called. These copies leave out some clones; in studies compared against another copy, an unresolved V gene accounts for under half, and the cause of the remainder is not known. V and J calls and clone size are those listed in that table; D and trimming were worked out from the DNA. The table for this sample lists 130,000 or so clones; approximately 15% of them were counted only once. Of the sample, 2.6% falls within the top ten clones.

Each donor gave one peripheral blood draw, averaging around 120 mL, which was collected into heparinised tubes. A BD FACSAria II was used to sort naive, central memory, regulatory and stem cell-like memory CD4+ T cells with a panel that included CD45RO, CCR7, CD25, CD127, CD95 and CD27. A purity above 98% was achieved for all sorted populations. PBMCs were separated immediately by Lymphoprep density gradient centrifugation and were stained directly, without being cultured. So that batch effects would be minimized, each experiment stained and sorted samples in pairs, pairing one healthy donor with one patient. The CDR3 goes from the cysteine to the phenylalanine over 15 residues. The entry retains the CDR3 DNA only, 45 bases that are in frame from base 1. The germline V gene (reference sequence) gives CDR1 as GTSNPN and CDR2 as SVGIG. Relative to germline, V is 0 bases shorter and J is 6 bases shorter, with 14 bases between their ends.

This sequence uses TRBV30 and TRBJ2-2, with no reliable assignment of the D segment. The material sequenced was central memory CD4+ T cells from blood. This clonotype was obtained from a man aged 18 to 30 with type 1 diabetes. CDR3 loop: CAWSVSHRTSGELFF. The sequence in DNA is TGTGCCTGGAGTGTAAGCCACCGGACGTCCGGGGAGCTGTTTTTT.